The T cell receptor (beta chain) described here comes from a study of cytotoxic CD8 clonotypes in ibrutinib-treated CLL. Turning to the study itself: Among the samples, the mean was about 260,000 productive templates and 94,082 productive rearrangements. Study-level results: The clonality rise at ibrutinib response reflected private clonotype expansion.

Researchers set a sequencing depth target of 1 in 200,000 to 1 in 1 million T cells. The protocol was immunoSEQ multiplex PCR, while the TCRdb copy is restricted to in-frame clones and leaves out a portion. The sample consists of 250,000 to 350,000 clones, about 72% of them appearing once. About this clone: The target antigen is unknown.

Per the germline V gene, CDR1 is SGHDT and CDR2 is YYEEEE. Losses at the gene ends were 7 bases for V and 7 bases for J; bases not matched to a gene: 8. The CDR3 is 14 residues long. The TCR sequence derives from a human donor with chronic lymphocytic leukemia. The sample in question was PBMCs, obtained at disease progression, from a patient treated with ibrutinib. This chain uses TRBV5-6 with TRBJ2-2; 9 bases map to TRBD1. The CDR3, as DNA: TGTGCCAGCCTGACAGGGGGTAGTGTCGGGGAGCTGTTTTTT. As protein: CASLTGGSVGELFF. Complete variable domain (other parts from reference TRBV5-6 and TRBJ2-2): DAGVTQSPTHLIKTRGQQVTLRCSPKSGHDTVSWYQQALGQGPQFIFQYYEEEERQRGNFPDRFSGHQFPNYSSELNVNALLLGDSALYLCASLTGGSVGELFFGEGSRLTVL.